Following are 32 T cell receptor beta chains from one sample sequenced in a study of T-cell reconstitution after alpha-beta-depleted transplantation in children. Library preparation (for TCRbeta) was performed with unique molecular identifiers. One entry per CDR3 protein results from TCRdb running MiXCR on the PCR reads. The sample includes fewer than 700,000 distinct CDR3 sequences, approximately 22% seen only once; the top ten take around 14%. The sequencing used PBMCs, mostly from graft donor cells, collected 360 days after TCRalphabeta/CD19-depleted stem cell transplant. The source is a boy under two years old who had a stem cell transplant for acute myeloid leukemia, so the T cells may come from the graft donor.

This clonotype was recorded at least ten times. The J gene is TRBJ2-5, the V gene TRBV7-2; TRBD1 agrees at 8 bases. The CDR3 is 16 amino acids. The J segment lost 1 base and the V segment lost 6 bases, leaving 10 bases of the junction unmatched. Germline assignment: CDR1 SGHTA and CDR2 FQGNSA. In DNA form, the CDR3 reads TGTGCCAGCAGTCTTACAGGGGGGAGGATCCAAGAGACCCAGTACTTC. This codes for CASSLTGGRIQETQYF.

This clonotype was seen many times. The rearrangement joins TRBV29-1 to TRBJ2-1; D unclear. V shed 4 bases and J shed 4 bases, with 8 bases lying between them. The CDR3 covers 12 residues. Germline CDR1 and CDR2: SQVTM and ANQGSEA. CDR3 loop: CSVVQAYNEQFF. DNA for the CDR3: TGCAGCGTTGTGCAGGCTTACAATGAGCAGTTCTTC.

This clonotype was counted many times. The gene calls are TRBV4-3 and TRBJ2-3; D tentatively fits TRBD1 or TRBD2 (6 bases each). V lost 4 bases, J lost 6 bases, and 14 bases lay in between. The CDR3 runs 14 residues. CDR1 and CDR2 (germline): LGHNA, YSLEER. CDR3 protein: CASSRRWGADTQYF. The CDR3 nucleotides read TGCGCCAGCAGCCGACGCTGGGGGGCTGATACGCAGTATTTT.

The chain joins TRBV6-5 to TRBJ2-3, with D tentatively TRBD2 (5 bases). The V gene's germline CDR1 is MNHEY and CDR2 SVGAGI. This CDR3 region has 16 residues. Trimming removed 2 bases at V and 2 bases at J, with 14 bases between. The CDR3: CASSYAGGGYTDTQYF. The CDR3 DNA reads TGTGCCAGCAGTTACGCCGGTGGCGGGTACACAGATACGCAGTATTTT.

This clonotype was recorded many times. The V gene is TRBV29-1, the J gene TRBJ2-5, with 7 bases identical to TRBD1. J gave up 1 base and V 4 bases, and 3 bases lay outside the gene matches. CDR3 length equals 13 residues. From germline, CDR1 is SQVTM and CDR2 ANQGSEA. The CDR3 loop reads CSVAWDSQETQYF. The CDR3 nucleotides read TGCAGCGTTGCATGGGACAGCCAAGAGACCCAGTACTTC.

This chain uses TRBV30 with TRBJ1-1; no reliable D call. Germline CDR1 GTSNPN, CDR2 SVGIG (reference sequence). The length of the CDR3 is 14 residues. Trimming took off 5 bases at V and 3 bases at J, with 16 bases between the two ends. For the CDR3, the DNA is TGTGCCTGGCTAGGGAGGTTGACTCACACTGAAGCTTTCTTT. Encoded protein: CAWLGRLTHTEAFF.

This sequence joins TRBV20-1 and TRBJ2-3; D is unclear. The CDR3 runs 13 residues. Between the trimmed V and J ends, which lost 7 bases and 7 bases, there was a span of 18 bases. The V gene's germline CDR1 is DFQATT and CDR2 SNEGSKA (reference sequence). The CDR3 nucleotides read TGCAGTGGTCCGCCGGCTGGGTCTAATACGCAGTATTTT. The encoded protein is CSGPPAGSNTQYF.

The gene calls are TRBV12-3 or TRBV12-4 and TRBJ2-1; the D gene is possibly TRBD2 (5 bases). The CDR3 contains 12 residues. The V end lost 5 bases, the J end lost 10 bases, and 12 bases lay between the germline ends. CDR3 sequence (DNA): TGTGCCAGCAGTACCCTTCGGGGAGAGCAGTTCTTC. Its translation is CASSTLRGEQFF.

The chain couples TRBV7-9 to TRBJ1-5; D possibly corresponds to TRBD1 (5 bases). This CDR3 is built from 15 residues. The V gene lost 1 base and the J gene lost 4 bases, with 11 bases spanning the gap. CDR1 is SEHNR, CDR2 FQNEAQ, per germline (reference sequence). The CDR3 is CASSLDGNRNQPQHF. The CDR3 coding sequence is TGTGCCAGCAGCTTAGACGGAAACAGGAATCAGCCCCAGCATTTT.

This chain connects TRBV5-1 to TRBJ1-1, with 7 bases that match TRBD1. Germline trimming cut 3 bases from V and 10 bases from J; bases unmatched to any gene: 12. Germline loops: CDR1 SGHRS, CDR2 YFSETQ. The length of the CDR3 is 14 residues. The CDR3 reads CASSSNRGSLGAFF. CDR3 nucleotide sequence: TGCGCCAGCAGCTCAAACAGGGGAAGTTTGGGAGCTTTCTTT.

This chain joins TRBV4-3 and TRBJ2-1; 10 nucleotides align to TRBD2. Trimming removed 2 bases from V and 5 bases from J; junction bases left unmatched: 9. The CDR3 loop spans 17 amino acids. Per the germline V gene, CDR1 is LGHNA and CDR2 is YSLEER. CDR3: CASSQNFLAGVNNEQFF. CDR3 DNA: TGCGCCAGCAGCCAAAATTTCCTAGCGGGGGTTAACAATGAGCAGTTCTTC.

The rearrangement uses TRBV20-1 and TRBJ1-3; D perhaps matches TRBD1 (5 bases). This CDR3 is built from 14 residues. Looked up from germline, CDR1 is DFQATT and CDR2 is SNEGSKA (reference sequence). V gave up 3 bases and J gave up 0 bases, with 9 bases separating them. The CDR3 is CSAREQASGNTIYF. The CDR3 nucleotides are TGCAGTGCTAGGGAACAGGCCTCTGGAAACACCATATATTTT.

This clonotype showed up many times. This sequence joins TRBV12-3 or TRBV12-4 and TRBJ1-1; no clear D gene. V was shortened by 6 bases and J by 1 base, with 9 bases between the two germline ends. This CDR3 has 13 residues. The CDR3 bases are TGTGCCAGCAGGAGGGTAGGGAACACTGAAGCTTTCTTT. This gives the protein CASRRVGNTEAFF.

This clonotype has at least ten counts. The chain carries TRBV20-1 and TRBJ1-2; D might be TRBD1 (6 bases). Germline CDR1 is DFQATT and CDR2 is SNEGSKA (reference sequence). This CDR3 contains 14 residues. The CDR3 spells CSPSLQGQDYGYTF. The CDR3 DNA follows: TGCAGCCCATCCCTCCAGGGGCAGGACTATGGCTACACCTTC.

This clonotype was counted a few times. CDR3 nucleotide sequence: TGTGCCAGCAGTTACGCGGGGGCTGCGGGGGAGCTGTTTTTT. Its protein product is CASSYAGAAGELFF. This chain joins TRBV6-5 and TRBJ2-2; D possibly corresponds to TRBD2 (7 bases). The CDR3 has 14 amino acids. The V end was cut by 2 bases, the J end by 8 bases, with 12 bases between. CDR1 is MNHEY and CDR2 is SVGAGI in the germline V gene.

The rearrangement links TRBV12-3 or TRBV12-4 to TRBJ2-3; 9 bases fit TRBD1. The V and J ends lost 0 bases and 2 bases, in that order; junction bases with no gene match: 3. This CDR3 contains 16 residues. The CDR3 sequence: CASSLAGTGYTDTQYF. The CDR3 region has the DNA TGTGCCAGCAGTTTAGCCGGGACAGGGTACACAGATACGCAGTATTTT.

The chain joins TRBV3-1 to TRBJ2-1; D is possibly TRBD1 (5 bases). Germline values: CDR1 LGHDT, CDR2 YNNKEL (reference sequence). V shed 1 base and J shed 6 bases, with 13 bases lying between them. The CDR3 is 15 residues long. CDR3 sequence (DNA): TGTGCCAGCAGCCAAGCGGCAGGGTTCATCAATGAGCAGTTCTTC. Its translation: CASSQAAGFINEQFF.

The chain is built from TRBV27 and TRBJ1-2; no clear D gene. Germline V lookup: CDR1 MNHEY, CDR2 SMNVEV (reference sequence). Trimming shortened V by 8 bases and J by 4 bases, and 20 bases separated the two germline ends. The CDR3 spans 15 residues. The CDR3 region is CASALSVGEGYGYTF. The CDR3 DNA is TGTGCCAGCGCACTGAGCGTTGGTGAGGGCTATGGCTACACCTTC.

This clonotype has a count of ten or more. This chain connects TRBV12-3 or TRBV12-4 to TRBJ1-1, with D maybe TRBD1 (6 bases). This CDR3 contains 14 residues. Trimming took off 3 bases at V and 0 bases at J, with 8 bases between the two ends. The CDR3 region is CASSFSGVNTEAFF. The CDR3 DNA follows: TGTGCCAGCAGTTTCTCAGGGGTGAACACTGAAGCTTTCTTT.

V is TRBV7-9 and J is TRBJ2-4; D is unresolved. CDR3 length: 14 amino acids. Germline CDR1 reads SEHNR; CDR2 reads FQNEAQ (reference sequence). Trimming took 3 bases from V and 6 from J, leaving 12 bases between them. CDR3 coding DNA: TGTGCCAGCAGCTTGGACCGAGACATAAACATTCAGTACTTC. This encodes CASSLDRDINIQYF.

V usage is TRBV29-1 and J usage is TRBJ1-1; the match to TRBD1 covers 11 bases. CDR1 and CDR2 (germline): SQVTM, ANQGSEA. V trimming: 0 bases; J trimming: 4 bases; junction bases outside the gene matches: 7. CDR3 length equals 16 residues. Here the CDR3 reads CSVEDIGTGGSTEAFF. CDR3 nucleotide sequence: TGCAGCGTTGAAGATATCGGGACAGGGGGGAGCACTGAAGCTTTCTTT. The variable domain in full, with the rest retrieved from reference TRBV29-1 and TRBJ1-1, is SAVISQKPSRDICQRGTSLTIQCQVDSQVTMMFWYRQQPGQSLTLIATANQGSEATYESGFVIDKFPISRPNLTFSTLTVSNMSPEDSSIYLCSVEDIGTGGSTEAFFGQGTRLTVV.

Here the CDR3 DNA reads TGTGCCAGCAGCCAAGGGGGAACCCCCGCTCGTTCACCCCTCCACTTT. Residues: CASSQGGTPARSPLHF. This chain joins TRBV3-1 and TRBJ1-6, with D unclear. This CDR3 comprises 16 residues. Germline CDR1 is LGHDT and CDR2 is YNNKEL (reference sequence). With 1 base removed from V and 9 bases from J, the gap between germline ends came to 16 bases.

This clonotype came up many times. The V and J genes are TRBV24-1 and TRBJ2-1, with D perhaps TRBD2 (6 bases). Looked up from germline, CDR1 is KGHDR and CDR2 is SFDVKD. The V gene lost 0 bases and the J gene lost 9 bases, with 20 bases spanning the gap. CDR3 size: 17 residues. For the CDR3, the DNA is TGTGCCACCAGTGATTTGCAGAAGGACGGTGGGACTGGTGAGCAGTTCTTC. Residues: CATSDLQKDGGTGEQFF.

This chain connects TRBV19 to TRBJ2-7, with TRBD1 identical over 9 bases. V lost 6 bases, J lost 4 bases, and 10 bases stayed unmatched. The CDR3 loop spans 15 amino acids. CDR1 LNHDA and CDR2 SQIVND come from the germline V gene (reference sequence). DNA of the CDR3: TGTGCCAGTAGCACTCCCGGGACAGGGATTTACGAGCAGTACTTC. Residues: CASSTPGTGIYEQYF.

This clonotype was recorded a few times. The chain combines TRBV7-2 with TRBJ2-5; D gene unclear. The CDR3 runs 16 residues. Germline lookup yields CDR1 SGHTA and CDR2 FQGNSA. Trimming stripped 2 bases from V and 5 bases from J, with 18 bases between. The CDR3 sequence: CASSLSVAALGETQYF. CDR3 sequence (DNA): TGTGCCAGCAGCTTATCCGTAGCCGCCCTAGGGGAGACCCAGTACTTC.

The chain has TRBV29-1 and TRBJ2-1; TRBD2 matches at 8 bases. Per germline, CDR1 SQVTM and CDR2 ANQGSEA. The CDR3 is made up of 15 amino acids. The V and J ends lost 4 bases and 0 bases, in that order; junction bases with no gene match: 5. CDR3 loop: CSVGIAGSSYNEQFF. The CDR3 DNA reads TGCAGCGTTGGCATAGCGGGGAGCTCCTACAATGAGCAGTTCTTC.

This clonotype was counted once. A read error may be the cause here, since a much bigger clone is one base away. V is TRBV4-3 and J is TRBJ2-3; D may be TRBD2 (5 bases). This CDR3 is built from 16 residues. The germline CDR1 and CDR2 sequences are LGHNA and YSLEER. DNA for the CDR3: TGCGCCAGCAGCCGGTCGAGGGAAGTGGGCACATATACGCAGTATTTT. Residues: CASSRSREVGTYTQYF.

This clonotype was counted at least ten times. This chain joins TRBV6-1 and TRBJ1-1; unclear D gene. The V end was cut by 6 bases, the J end by 0 bases, with 5 bases between. CDR1 MNHNS and CDR2 SASEGT come from the germline V gene. This CDR3 has 12 residues. The DNA for the CDR3 is TGTGCCAGCAGCGACATGAACACTGAAGCTTTCTTT. This gives the protein CASSDMNTEAFF.

The chain has TRBV20-1 and TRBJ2-5; 9 bases are a match to TRBD2. CDR1 is DFQATT and CDR2 is SNEGSKA in the germline V gene (reference sequence). V trimming: 0 bases; J trimming: 5 bases; junction bases outside the gene matches: 4. The CDR3 length is 14 residues. CDR3 in amino acids: CSARDLAGRETQYF. In DNA form, the CDR3 reads TGCAGTGCTAGAGATCTAGCGGGGAGGGAGACCCAGTACTTC.

This clonotype was seen a few times. The CDR3 coding sequence is TGCAGTGCTGGTACCGGGACCACTAATGAAAAACTGTTTTTT. This encodes CSAGTGTTNEKLFF. The chain links TRBV20-1 to TRBJ1-4; D may be TRBD1 (5 bases). CDR3 size: 14 residues. V was clipped by 5 bases and J by 2 bases, with 12 bases between them. Germline CDR1 and CDR2: DFQATT and SNEGSKA (reference sequence).

V and J are TRBV2 and TRBJ2-3, with D maybe TRBD2 (5 bases). This CDR3 is 18 amino acids long. The V end lost 3 bases, the J end lost 6 bases, and 25 bases lay between the germline ends. Germline assignment: CDR1 SNHLY and CDR2 FYNNEI. Here the CDR3 reads CASSEGVAFGLAADTQYF. Written as DNA, the CDR3 is TGTGCCAGCAGTGAGGGAGTGGCATTCGGTCTAGCTGCGGATACGCAGTATTTT. The whole variable domain, filled in from reference TRBV2 and TRBJ2-3, reads EPEVTQTPSHQVTQMGQEVILRCVPISNHLYFYWYRQILGQKVEFLVSFYNNEISEKSEIFDDQFSVERPDGSNFTLKIRSTKLEDSAMYFCASSEGVAFGLAADTQYFGPGTRLTVL.

This clonotype was observed at least ten times. This chain uses TRBV7-8 with TRBJ2-7; D is possibly TRBD1 or TRBD2 (7 bases each). The germline V gene encodes CDR1 SGHVS and CDR2 FQNEAQ. The V gene lost 6 bases and the J gene lost 2 bases, with 20 bases spanning the gap. CDR3 length: 16 amino acids. CDR3 region: CASSHFTGEGTYEQYF. The CDR3 DNA reads TGTGCCAGCAGTCATTTTACAGGGGAGGGAACCTACGAGCAGTACTTC. Variable domain in full (rest from reference TRBV7-8 and TRBJ2-7): GAGVSQSPRYKVAKRGQDVALRCDPISGHVSLFWYQQALGQGPEFLTYFQNEAQLDKSGLPSDRFFAERPEGSVSTLKIQRTQQEDSAVYLCASSHFTGEGTYEQYFGPGTRLTVT.